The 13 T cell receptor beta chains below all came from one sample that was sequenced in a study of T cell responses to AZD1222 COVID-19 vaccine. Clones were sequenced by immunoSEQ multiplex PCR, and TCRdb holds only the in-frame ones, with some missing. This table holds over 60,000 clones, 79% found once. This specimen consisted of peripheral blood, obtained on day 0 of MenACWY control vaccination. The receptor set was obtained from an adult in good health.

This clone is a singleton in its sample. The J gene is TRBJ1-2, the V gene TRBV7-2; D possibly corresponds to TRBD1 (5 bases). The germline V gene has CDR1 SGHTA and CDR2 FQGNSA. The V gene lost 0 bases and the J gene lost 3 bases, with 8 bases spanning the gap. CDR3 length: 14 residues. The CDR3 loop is CASSLAPTDYGYTF. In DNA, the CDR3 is TGTGCCAGCAGCTTAGCCCCGACAGACTATGGCTACACCTTC.

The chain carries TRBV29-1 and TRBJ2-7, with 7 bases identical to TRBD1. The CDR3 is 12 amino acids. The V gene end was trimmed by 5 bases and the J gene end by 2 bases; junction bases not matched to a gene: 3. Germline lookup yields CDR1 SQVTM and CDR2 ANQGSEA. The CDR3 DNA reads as TGCAGCGTTCGACAGGGTCCCTACGAGCAGTACTTC. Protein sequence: CSVRQGPYEQYF.

CDR3 region: CASSTTGKSGYTF. CDR3 DNA: TGTGCCAGCAGCACGACAGGGAAAAGTGGCTACACCTTC. The chain links TRBV9 to TRBJ1-2; 7 nucleotides align to TRBD1. CDR1 is SGDLS and CDR2 is YYNGEE in the germline V gene. The CDR3 has 13 amino acids. V lost 4 bases, J lost 7 bases, and 7 bases stayed unmatched.

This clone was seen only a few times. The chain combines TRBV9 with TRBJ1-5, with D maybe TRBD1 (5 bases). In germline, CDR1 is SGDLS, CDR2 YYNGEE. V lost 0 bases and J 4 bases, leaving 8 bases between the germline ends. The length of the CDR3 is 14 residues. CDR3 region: CASSVDGGNQPQHF. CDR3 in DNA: TGTGCCAGCAGCGTAGATGGGGGAAATCAGCCCCAGCATTTT.

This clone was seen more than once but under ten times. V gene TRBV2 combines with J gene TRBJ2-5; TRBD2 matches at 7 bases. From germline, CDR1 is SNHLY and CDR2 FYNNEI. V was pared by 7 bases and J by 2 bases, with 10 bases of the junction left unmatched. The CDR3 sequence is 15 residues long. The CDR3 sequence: CASKEAGVRQETQYF. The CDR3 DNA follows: TGTGCCAGCAAGGAGGCGGGGGTGAGGCAAGAGACCCAGTACTTC.

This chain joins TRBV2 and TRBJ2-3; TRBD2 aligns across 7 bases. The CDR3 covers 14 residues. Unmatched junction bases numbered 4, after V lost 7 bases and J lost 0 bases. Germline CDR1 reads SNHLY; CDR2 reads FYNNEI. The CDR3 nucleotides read TGTGCCAGCACCGGACTAGATAGCACAGATACGCAGTATTTT. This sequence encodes CASTGLDSTDTQYF.

This CDR3 is CASSEAGLSYNEQFF. In DNA form, the CDR3 reads TGTGCCAGCAGCGAAGCAGGACTATCCTACAATGAGCAGTTCTTC. The chain is built from TRBV9 and TRBJ2-1; D possibly corresponds to TRBD2 (6 bases). CDR1 is SGDLS and CDR2 is YYNGEE in the germline V gene. V lost 3 bases and J lost 1, with 11 bases in between. CDR3 size: 15 residues.

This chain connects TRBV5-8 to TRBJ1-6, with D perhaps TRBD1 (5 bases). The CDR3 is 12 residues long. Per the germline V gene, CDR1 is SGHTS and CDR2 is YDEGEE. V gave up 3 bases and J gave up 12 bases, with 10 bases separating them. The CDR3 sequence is CASSSRQLPLHF. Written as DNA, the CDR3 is TGTGCCAGCAGCTCCAGACAGCTACCCCTCCACTTT.

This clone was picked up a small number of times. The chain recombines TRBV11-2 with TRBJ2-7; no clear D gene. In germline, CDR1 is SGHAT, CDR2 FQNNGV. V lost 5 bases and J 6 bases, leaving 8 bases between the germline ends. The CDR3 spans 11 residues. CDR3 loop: CASSHSSEQYF. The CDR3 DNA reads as TGTGCCAGCAGCCACTCTTCCGAGCAGTACTTC.

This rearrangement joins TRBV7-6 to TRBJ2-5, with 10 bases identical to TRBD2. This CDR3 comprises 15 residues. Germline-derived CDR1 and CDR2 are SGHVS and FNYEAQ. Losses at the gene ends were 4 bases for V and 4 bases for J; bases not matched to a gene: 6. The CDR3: CASSSLAGVAETQYF. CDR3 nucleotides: TGTGCCAGCAGCTCGCTAGCGGGAGTGGCAGAGACCCAGTACTTC. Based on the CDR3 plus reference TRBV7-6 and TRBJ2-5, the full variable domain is GAGVSQSPRYKVTKRGQDVALRCDPISGHVSLYWYRQALGQGPEFLTYFNYEAQQDKSGLPNDRFSAERPEGSISTLTIQRTEQRDSAMYRCASSSLAGVAETQYFGPGTRLLVL.

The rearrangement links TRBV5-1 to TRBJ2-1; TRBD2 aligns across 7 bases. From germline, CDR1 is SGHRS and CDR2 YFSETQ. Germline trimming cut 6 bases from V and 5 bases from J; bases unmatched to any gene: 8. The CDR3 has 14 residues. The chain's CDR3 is CASKVDGRHNEQFF. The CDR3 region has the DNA TGCGCCAGCAAAGTGGACGGGAGGCACAATGAGCAGTTCTTC. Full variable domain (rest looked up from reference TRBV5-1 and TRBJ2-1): KAGVTQTPRYLIKTRGQQVTLSCSPISGHRSVSWYQQTPGQGLQFLFEYFSETQRNKGNFPGRFSGRQFSNSRSEMNVSTLELGDSALYLCASKVDGRHNEQFFGPGTRLTVL.

CDR3 region: CASGTGLYDEQFF. CDR3 sequence (DNA): TGTGCCAGCGGGACAGGGCTTTATGATGAGCAGTTCTTC. The chain couples TRBV2 to TRBJ2-1; 9 bases are shared with TRBD1. CDR1 and CDR2 (germline): SNHLY, FYNNEI. This CDR3 has 13 residues. V shed 8 bases, J shed 8 bases, and the junction held 7 bases outside the gene matches.

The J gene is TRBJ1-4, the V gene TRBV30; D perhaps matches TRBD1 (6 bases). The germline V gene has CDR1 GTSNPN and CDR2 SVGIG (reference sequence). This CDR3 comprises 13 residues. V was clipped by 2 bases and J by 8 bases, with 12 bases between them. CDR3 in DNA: TGTGCCTGGAGTCAACAGGGACGGGAAAAACTGTTTTTT. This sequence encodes CAWSQQGREKLFF.